The 24 T cell receptor beta chains below all came from one sample that was sequenced in a study of shared clonotypes between healthy human individuals. Libraries were prepared by immunoSEQ multiplex PCR; TCRdb keeps only in-frame clonotypes and omits some of them. This table has over 400,000 clones, roughly 95% appearing once. Sequencing used naive CD4+ T cells sorted from blood. Regarding subset: CD45RA+ positively selected. These TCRs come from a woman aged 25 to 39 in good health.

This sequence joins TRBV9 and TRBJ2-7; D might be TRBD1 (8 bases). CDR3 length equals 15 residues. Trimming took 4 bases from V and 6 from J, leaving 20 bases between them. Per germline, CDR1 SGDLS and CDR2 YYNGEE. CDR3 DNA sequence: TGTGCCAGCAGCCCCAATCCGACAGGGGAGGGCGAGCAGTACTTC. Translation gives CASSPNPTGEGEQYF.

This sequence joins TRBV11-2 and TRBJ2-7; the match to TRBD2 covers 9 bases. CDR1 is SGHAT, CDR2 FQNNGV, per germline. The CDR3 covers 14 residues. V was clipped by 5 bases and J by 10 bases; unmatched bases: 12. The CDR3 protein is CASSLKKREAVQYF. The CDR3 DNA sequence: TGTGCCAGCAGCCTTAAGAAGCGGGAGGCTGTACAGTACTTC.

V and J are TRBV2 and TRBJ2-7, with D hard to call. This CDR3 region has 11 residues. CDR1 and CDR2 from the germline V gene are SNHLY and FYNNEI. V lost 2 bases and J 5 bases, leaving 4 bases between the germline ends. The CDR3 protein is CASSEWDEQYF. In DNA, the CDR3 is TGTGCCAGCAGTGAATGGGACGAGCAGTACTTC.

On this clone: The same CDR3 also results from other DNA sequences found in this sample. This chain joins TRBV19 and TRBJ1-1; D is uncertain. This CDR3 comprises 13 residues. Trimming stripped 2 bases from V and 0 bases from J, with 4 bases between. The germline gives CDR1 LNHDA, CDR2 SQIVND (reference sequence). The CDR3: CASSIQVNTEAFF. For the CDR3, the DNA is TGTGCCAGTAGTATACAGGTGAACACTGAAGCTTTCTTT.

This chain links TRBV6-1 with TRBJ1-2; D is undetermined. Trimming left V 4 bases short and J 0 bases short, with 27 bases between. CDR3 length: 20 residues. CDR1 and CDR2 (germline): MNHNS, SASEGT. The CDR3 loop reads CASSVKAGHLEWEANYGYTF. CDR3 bases: TGTGCCAGCAGTGTAAAGGCCGGCCATTTGGAGTGGGAAGCTAACTATGGCTACACCTTC.

This chain joins TRBV5-1 and TRBJ2-1; D is perhaps TRBD1 (5 bases). V lost 0 bases and J 0 bases, leaving 7 bases between the germline ends. The CDR3 is 15 residues long. Per the germline V gene, CDR1 is SGHRS and CDR2 is YFSETQ. The CDR3 DNA sequence: TGCGCCAGCAGCTTGGACCAGGGCTCCTACAATGAGCAGTTCTTC. The encoded protein is CASSLDQGSYNEQFF.

This chain joins TRBV11-2 and TRBJ2-7, with D hard to call. This CDR3 is 18 amino acids long. V was cut by 4 bases and J by 3 bases, with 25 bases left in between. CDR1 SGHAT and CDR2 FQNNGV come from the germline V gene. The CDR3 sequence: CASSSIRSQRPQRYEQYF. CDR3 DNA: TGTGCCAGCAGCTCCATCCGATCCCAGAGGCCGCAGCGCTACGAGCAGTACTTC.

V and J are TRBV28 and TRBJ2-5; D is perhaps TRBD2 (7 bases). V shed 8 bases and J shed 4 bases, with 23 bases lying between them. Germline-derived CDR1 and CDR2 are MDHEN and SYDVKM. CDR3 size: 16 residues. CDR3: CASLIGGGWGRETQYF. The CDR3 nucleotides read TGTGCCAGCCTAATCGGGGGAGGGTGGGGGCGAGAGACCCAGTACTTC. Based on the CDR3 plus reference TRBV28 and TRBJ2-5, the full variable domain is DVKVTQSSRYLVKRTGEKVFLECVQDMDHENMFWYRQDPGLGLRLIYFSYDVKMKEKGDIPEGYSVSREKKERFSLILESASTNQTSMYLCASLIGGGWGRETQYFGPGTRLLVL.

The rearrangement uses TRBV11-3 and TRBJ2-1; 9 bases line up with TRBD2. The germline V gene has CDR1 SGHNT and CDR2 YENEEA. Trimming cost V 3 bases and J 9 bases; bases outside gene matches: 9. The CDR3 is 15 amino acids. The CDR3 region has the DNA TGTGCCAGCAGCTTTAGTCCTAGCGGGATCAGTGAGCAGTTCTTC. Its translation: CASSFSPSGISEQFF. The full variable domain, with the rest looked up from reference TRBV11-3 and TRBJ2-1, is EAGVVQSPRYKIIEKKQPVAFWCNPISGHNTLYWYLQNLGQGPELLIRYENEEAVDDSQLPKDRFSAERLKGVDSTLKIQPAELGDSAVYLCASSFSPSGISEQFFGPGTRLTVL.

The rearrangement links TRBV25-1 to TRBJ2-2, with D unclear. Per germline, CDR1 MGHDK and CDR2 SYGVNS. The CDR3 covers 15 residues. V was pared by 3 bases and J by 2 bases, with 10 bases between. The DNA of the CDR3 is TGTGCCAGCAGTGAGGCCCGAACTAACACCGGGGAGCTGTTTTTT. Translation: CASSEARTNTGELFF.

The chain is built from TRBV7-9 and TRBJ2-1; maybe TRBD2 (6 bases). The CDR3 has 15 residues. V gave up 2 bases and J gave up 3 bases, with 11 bases separating them. From germline, CDR1 is SEHNR and CDR2 FQNEAQ (reference sequence). The CDR3 coding sequence is TGTGCCAGCAGCTTATCGGGAGCCGGCTACAATGAGCAGTTCTTC. This translates into CASSLSGAGYNEQFF.

The chain links TRBV28 to TRBJ2-6; D remains ambiguous. The germline V gene encodes CDR1 MDHEN and CDR2 SYDVKM. Deletions cut 7 bases from V and 1 base from J, with 5 bases between. CDR3 length equals 13 residues. CDR3: CASTPSGANVLTF. In DNA form, the CDR3 reads TGTGCCAGCACCCCTTCTGGGGCCAACGTCCTGACTTTC.

This clone was detected once. The chain is built from TRBV4-2 and TRBJ2-4; 10 nucleotides agree with TRBD2. Trimming at V came to 4 bases and at J to 7 bases, leaving 1 base not matched to a gene. CDR3 length: 13 residues. Germline values: CDR1 LGHNA, CDR2 YNFKEQ. CDR3 DNA: TGTGCCAGCAGCCGGACTAGCGGTAACATTCAGTACTTC. Protein: CASSRTSGNIQYF.

This clone was detected once. This sequence joins TRBV11-1 and TRBJ1-4; D ambiguous. The CDR3 loop spans 14 amino acids. Trimming removed 3 bases at V and 7 bases at J, with 12 bases between. Per germline, CDR1 SGHAT and CDR2 FQDESV (reference sequence). CDR3 DNA: TGTGCCAGCAGCTTTAGGGAGACGGGTGAAAAACTGTTTTTT. It yields the protein CASSFRETGEKLFF.

V and J are TRBV4-1 and TRBJ2-1, with TRBD2 matching over 8 bases. Germline V lookup: CDR1 MGHRA, CDR2 YSYEKL. CDR3 length equals 18 residues. After removal of 5 bases from V and 4 bases from J, the junction contained 16 bases not matched to a gene. The CDR3 bases are TGCGCCAGCAGCTCAGCAAGGATGGCGGGAGGAGCTTACAATGAGCAGTTCTTC. It specifies CASSSARMAGGAYNEQFF.

The chain carries TRBV5-1 and TRBJ2-5, with 8 bases identical to TRBD2. The ends lost 4 bases at V and 5 bases at J; junction bases unmatched: 10. Germline loops: CDR1 SGHRS, CDR2 YFSETQ. There are 15 residues in the CDR3. Here the CDR3 reads CASSPTSGWGETQYF. In DNA, the CDR3 is TGCGCCAGCAGCCCTACTAGCGGATGGGGGGAGACCCAGTACTTC.

The sample holds one count of this clone. The chain employs TRBV7-9 and TRBJ2-7, with 9 bases aligning to TRBD1. From germline, CDR1 is SEHNR and CDR2 FQNEAQ (reference sequence). This CDR3 contains 16 residues. V shed 7 bases and J 4 bases; nucleotides not matched to a gene: 14. The CDR3 loop is CASTSIADRGSYEQYF. The CDR3 DNA is TGTGCCAGCACCTCTATCGCCGACAGGGGGTCTTACGAGCAGTACTTC.

This clone is a singleton in its sample. The V gene is TRBV27, the J gene TRBJ2-7, with 9 bases matching TRBD1. The J segment lost 3 bases and the V segment lost 1 base, leaving 4 bases of the junction unmatched. Per the germline V gene, CDR1 is MNHEY and CDR2 is SMNVEV (reference sequence). The CDR3 runs to 15 residues. The CDR3 is CASSLFSGQGYEQYF. Written as DNA, the CDR3 is TGTGCCAGCAGTTTATTTTCGGGACAGGGCTACGAGCAGTACTTC.

This chain links TRBV28 with TRBJ2-5; 15 bases line up with TRBD2. The CDR3 sequence is 18 residues long. The V segment lost 4 bases and the J segment 5 bases; nucleotides outside the gene matches: 11. Germline V lookup: CDR1 MDHEN, CDR2 SYDVKM. The CDR3 reads CASSSRGLAGGVTETQYF. The CDR3 DNA follows: TGTGCCAGCAGTTCGAGAGGACTAGCGGGAGGGGTGACGGAGACCCAGTACTTC.

The chain joins TRBV6-5 to TRBJ2-7; D is possibly TRBD1 (6 bases). This CDR3 is 16 amino acids long. Trimming pared 3 bases from V and 5 bases from J, leaving 20 bases between. In germline, CDR1 is MNHEY, CDR2 SVGAGI. The CDR3 sequence: CASSYSETGLVNEQYF. The CDR3 bases are TGTGCCAGCAGTTATTCGGAAACAGGGCTAGTGAACGAGCAGTACTTC.

Note on this clone: Other DNA sequences in this specimen translate into the identical CDR3. The V gene is TRBV28, the J gene TRBJ2-5; 10 bases match TRBD2. The last part of the DNA fits TRBJ2-7 better; the J call may be wrong. CDR1 is MDHEN and CDR2 is SYDVKM in the germline V gene. The CDR3 has 14 residues. CDR3 protein: CASSLGTSGNEQYF. CDR3 DNA: TGTGCCAGCAGTTTGGGAACTAGCGGGAACGAGCAGTACTTC.

The chain is built from TRBV6-4 and TRBJ1-4; no clear D. CDR1 is MRHNA and CDR2 is SNTAGT in the germline V gene. This CDR3 spans 16 amino acids. The V end lost 4 bases, the J end lost 5 bases, and 17 bases lay between the germline ends. The CDR3 sequence is CASSGSGRDRNEKLFF. The CDR3 region has the DNA TGTGCCAGCAGTGGTAGTGGGAGGGATCGGAATGAAAAACTGTTTTTT.

This clone was detected only once. The chain has TRBV18 and TRBJ2-3; no clear D. This CDR3 has 14 residues. Germline-derived CDR1 and CDR2 are KGHSH and LQKENI. V was pared by 2 bases and J by 3 bases, with 9 bases between. The CDR3 nucleotides read TGTGCCAGCTCACCAGCCTCTAGTACAGATACGCAGTATTTT. Translation: CASSPASSTDTQYF.

The chain carries TRBV11-2 and TRBJ2-2; TRBD1 is a possible D gene (5 bases). The CDR3 length is 15 residues. Germline V gene lookup returns CDR1 SGHAT and CDR2 FQNNGV. Trimming took 7 bases from V and 4 from J, leaving 16 bases between them. The DNA for the CDR3 is TGTGCCAGCACCCGGCAGGGTGGGTCCACCGGGGAGCTGTTTTTT. It translates to CASTRQGGSTGELFF. Full variable domain (remainder filled in from reference TRBV11-2 and TRBJ2-2): EAGVAQSPRYKIIEKRQSVAFWCNPISGHATLYWYQQILGQGPKLLIQFQNNGVVDDSQLPKDRFSAERLKGVDSTLKIQPAKLEDSAVYLCASTRQGGSTGELFFGEGSRLTVL.